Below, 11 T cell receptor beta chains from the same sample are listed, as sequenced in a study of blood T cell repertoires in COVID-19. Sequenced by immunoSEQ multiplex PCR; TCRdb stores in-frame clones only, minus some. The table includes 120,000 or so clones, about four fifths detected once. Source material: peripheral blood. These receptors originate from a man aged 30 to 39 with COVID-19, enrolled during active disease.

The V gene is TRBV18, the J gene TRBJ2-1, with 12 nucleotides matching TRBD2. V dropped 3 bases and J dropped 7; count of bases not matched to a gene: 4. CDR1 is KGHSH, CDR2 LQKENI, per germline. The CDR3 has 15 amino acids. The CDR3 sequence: CASSPTSGRRNEQFF. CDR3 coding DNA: TGTGCCAGCTCACCCACTAGCGGGAGGAGGAATGAGCAGTTCTTC.

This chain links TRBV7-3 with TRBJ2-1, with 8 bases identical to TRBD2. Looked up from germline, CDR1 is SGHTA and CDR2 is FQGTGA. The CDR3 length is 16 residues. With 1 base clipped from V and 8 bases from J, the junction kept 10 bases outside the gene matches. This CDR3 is CASSLSGGPITYEQFF. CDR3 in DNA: TGTGCCAGCAGCTTAAGCGGGGGGCCCATAACCTATGAGCAGTTCTTC.

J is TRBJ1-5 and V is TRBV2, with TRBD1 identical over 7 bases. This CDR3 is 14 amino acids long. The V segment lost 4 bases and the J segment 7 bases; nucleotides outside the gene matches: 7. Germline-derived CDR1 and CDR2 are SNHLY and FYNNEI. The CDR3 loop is CASSGFRGQQPQHF. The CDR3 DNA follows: TGTGCCAGCAGTGGGTTCAGGGGACAGCAGCCCCAGCATTTT.

The CDR3 spells CASSLRGLASDTYEQYF. For the CDR3, the DNA is TGTGCCAGCAGTCTCAGAGGTTTGGCTAGCGATACCTACGAGCAGTACTTC. J is TRBJ2-7 and V is TRBV6-6; TRBD2 is a possible D gene (6 bases). The CDR3 runs to 17 residues. V was pared by 5 bases and J by 2 bases, with 22 bases between. From germline, CDR1 is MNHNY and CDR2 SVGAGI (reference sequence).

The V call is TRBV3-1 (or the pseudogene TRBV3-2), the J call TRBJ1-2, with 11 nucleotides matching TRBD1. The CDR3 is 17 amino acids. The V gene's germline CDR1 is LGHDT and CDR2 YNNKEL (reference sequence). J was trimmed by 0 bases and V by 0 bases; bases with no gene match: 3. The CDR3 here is CASSQEDRGHPNYGYTF. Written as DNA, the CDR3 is TGTGCCAGCAGCCAAGAGGACAGGGGGCATCCTAACTATGGCTACACCTTC.

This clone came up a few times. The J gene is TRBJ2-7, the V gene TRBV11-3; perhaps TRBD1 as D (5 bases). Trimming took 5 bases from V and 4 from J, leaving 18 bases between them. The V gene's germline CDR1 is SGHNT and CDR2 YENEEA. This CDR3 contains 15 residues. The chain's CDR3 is CASSRSQGDKYEQYF. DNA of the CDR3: TGTGCCAGCAGCCGTAGTCAGGGTGACAAATACGAGCAGTACTTC.

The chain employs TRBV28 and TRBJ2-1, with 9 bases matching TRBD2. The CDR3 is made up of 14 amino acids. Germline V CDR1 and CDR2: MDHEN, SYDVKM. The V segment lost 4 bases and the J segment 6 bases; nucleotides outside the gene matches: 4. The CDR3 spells CASSWREGSNEQFF. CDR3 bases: TGTGCCAGCAGTTGGCGGGAGGGTAGCAATGAGCAGTTCTTC.

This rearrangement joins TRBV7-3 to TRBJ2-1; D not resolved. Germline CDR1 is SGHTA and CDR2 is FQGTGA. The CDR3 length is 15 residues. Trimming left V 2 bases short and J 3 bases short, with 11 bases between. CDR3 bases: TGTGCCAGCAGCTTACCCTACGACTTCTACAATGAGCAGTTCTTC. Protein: CASSLPYDFYNEQFF.

This CDR3 reads CASSSRDSLVEDTGELFF. The CDR3 region has the DNA TGTGCCAGCAGCTCCCGGGACAGTCTGGTTGAGGACACCGGGGAGCTGTTTTTT. V usage is TRBV5-6 and J usage is TRBJ2-2; 7 nucleotides align to TRBD1. CDR1 SGHDT and CDR2 YYEEEE come from the germline V gene. The CDR3 loop spans 18 amino acids. V was clipped by 3 bases and J by 3 bases; unmatched bases: 14.

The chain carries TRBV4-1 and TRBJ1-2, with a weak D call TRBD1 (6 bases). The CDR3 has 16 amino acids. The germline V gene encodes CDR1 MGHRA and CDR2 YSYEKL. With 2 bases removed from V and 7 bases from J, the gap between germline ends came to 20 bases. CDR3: CASSQSTGRASSGYTF. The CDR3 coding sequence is TGCGCCAGCAGCCAATCGACAGGCCGAGCTTCCTCTGGCTACACCTTC.

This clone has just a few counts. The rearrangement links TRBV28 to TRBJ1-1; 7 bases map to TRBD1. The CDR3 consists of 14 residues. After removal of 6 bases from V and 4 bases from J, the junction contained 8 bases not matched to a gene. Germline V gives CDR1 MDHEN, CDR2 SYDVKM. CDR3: CASSLQGPSTEAFF. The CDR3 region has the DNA TGTGCCAGCAGCCTACAGGGGCCCTCCACTGAAGCTTTCTTT.